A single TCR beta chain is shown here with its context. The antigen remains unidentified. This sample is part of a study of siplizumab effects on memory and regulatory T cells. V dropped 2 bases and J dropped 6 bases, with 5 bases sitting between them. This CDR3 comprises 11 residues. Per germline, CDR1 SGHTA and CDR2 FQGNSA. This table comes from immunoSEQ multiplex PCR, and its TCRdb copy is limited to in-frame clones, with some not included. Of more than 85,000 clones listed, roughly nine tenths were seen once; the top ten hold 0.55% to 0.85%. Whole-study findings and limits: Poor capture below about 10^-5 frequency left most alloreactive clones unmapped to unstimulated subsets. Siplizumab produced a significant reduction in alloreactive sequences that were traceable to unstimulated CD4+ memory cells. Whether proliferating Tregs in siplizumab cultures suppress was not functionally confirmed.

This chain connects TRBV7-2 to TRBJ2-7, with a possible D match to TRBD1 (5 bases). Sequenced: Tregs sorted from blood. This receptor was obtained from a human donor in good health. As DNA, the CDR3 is TGTGCCAGCAGCTTAACAGGCGAGCAGTACTTC. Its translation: CASSLTGEQYF.